A single sample gave rise to the 22 T cell receptor beta chains below, sequenced in a study of blood T cell repertoires in COVID-19. Repertoires were generated with immunoSEQ multiplex PCR, while TCRdb's copy carries only in-frame clones and drops some. The repertoire holds a few hundred thousand clones, with more than 75% as singletons. Sequencing input: peripheral blood. These receptor sequences come from a man at least 80 years old with acute or convalescent COVID-19.

The gene calls are TRBV20-1 and TRBJ1-5; the D is unclear. The V and J ends lost 3 bases and 8 bases respectively, with 11 bases between them. Germline assignment: CDR1 DFQATT and CDR2 SNEGSKA (reference sequence). The CDR3 covers 12 residues. The CDR3 nucleotides read TGCAGTGCTAGTGGCTCCGCAGAGCCCCAGCATTTT. Translating it yields CSASGSAEPQHF.

This chain uses TRBV29-1 with TRBJ1-5; D call uncertain. The CDR3 has 13 residues. Trimming pared 4 bases from V and 2 bases from J, leaving 9 bases between. From germline, CDR1 is SQVTM and CDR2 ANQGSEA. CDR3 sequence (DNA): TGCAGCGTTGGGGAGGATGGCAATCAGCCCCAGCATTTT. Translated, it gives CSVGEDGNQPQHF.

CDR3 sequence (DNA): TGTGCCAGCTCACCACTGGGGGGATCGGAGGTCCATGGCTACACCTTC. This sequence encodes CASSPLGGSEVHGYTF. The rearrangement links TRBV18 to TRBJ1-2; D may be TRBD1 (5 bases). Germline CDR1 KGHSH, CDR2 LQKENI. The length of the CDR3 is 16 residues. The V end lost 1 base, the J end lost 6 bases, and 18 bases lay between the germline ends.

The chain joins TRBV11-2 to TRBJ1-4; D call uncertain. The length of the CDR3 is 14 residues. The ends were cut back, 1 base at V and 8 bases at J, with 11 bases in the middle. Germline V gene lookup returns CDR1 SGHAT and CDR2 FQNNGV. CDR3 coding DNA: TGTGCCAGCAGCTTAGGCGGGGTCGGCGAAAAACTGTTTTTT. Its protein is CASSLGGVGEKLFF.

This sequence joins TRBV5-1 and TRBJ2-3, with a possible D match to TRBD2 (5 bases). The V and J ends lost 7 bases and 4 bases respectively, with 16 bases between them. CDR1 is SGHRS and CDR2 is YFSETQ in the germline V gene. The CDR3 is 14 residues long. This CDR3 reads CASSSPGSSDTQYF. The CDR3 nucleotides are TGCGCCAGCTCCTCCCCTGGGAGTTCAGATACGCAGTATTTT.

V is TRBV6-5 and J is TRBJ1-6, with D unclear. The CDR3 consists of 12 residues. Germline loops: CDR1 MNHEY, CDR2 SVGAGI. Trimming stripped 2 bases from V and 12 bases from J, with 8 bases between. CDR3 sequence (DNA): TGTGCCAGCAGTTACCGCCCGGGACCCCTCCACTTT. It yields the protein CASSYRPGPLHF.

This chain uses TRBV4-2 with TRBJ2-1, with 9 nucleotides matching TRBD2. The CDR3 loop spans 17 amino acids. V lost 1 base to trimming and J lost 6 bases; unmatched junction nucleotides: 10. Germline loops: CDR1 LGHNA, CDR2 YNFKEQ. In nucleotides, the CDR3 is TGTGCCAGCAGCCAAGCCCCCGGGGGAGCGGGAGGCAATGAGCAGTTCTTC. As protein: CASSQAPGGAGGNEQFF.

This clone has more than one count but fewer than ten. The CDR3 region has the DNA TGTGCCAGCAGTTCCCTGAGAGCGGGGGGTAAAAACATTCAGTACTTC. The encoded protein is CASSSLRAGGKNIQYF. The chain carries TRBV28 and TRBJ2-4; 9 bases agree with TRBD2. Germline V gene data show CDR1 as MDHEN and CDR2 as SYDVKM. There are 16 residues in the CDR3. V shed 4 bases, J shed 4 bases, and the junction held 8 bases outside the gene matches.

V and J are TRBV7-2 and TRBJ1-6; D may be TRBD1 (5 bases). This CDR3 is 15 amino acids long. V dropped 6 bases and J dropped 4 bases, with 13 bases sitting between them. The germline gives CDR1 SGHTA, CDR2 FQGNSA. CDR3 residues: CASRTGTPYNSPLHF. The CDR3 DNA reads as TGTGCCAGCAGAACCGGGACTCCTTATAATTCACCCCTCCACTTT.

This clone was counted between two and nine times. This chain joins TRBV3-1 (or the pseudogene TRBV3-2) and TRBJ1-5, with D tentatively TRBD1 (5 bases). Trimming removed 3 bases at V and 8 bases at J, with 11 bases between. CDR1 and CDR2 from the germline V gene are LGHDT and YNNKEL (reference sequence). The CDR3 runs 13 residues. The CDR3 loop reads CASSHPGGKPQHF. The CDR3 nucleotides are TGTGCCAGCAGCCATCCCGGGGGGAAGCCCCAGCATTTT.

The rearrangement joins TRBV5-1 to TRBJ1-5; perhaps TRBD1 as D (5 bases). V was clipped by 5 bases and J by 0 bases, with 9 bases between them. In germline, CDR1 is SGHRS, CDR2 YFSETQ. CDR3 size: 14 residues. CDR3 sequence: CASSLDSSNQPQHF. Written as DNA, the CDR3 is TGCGCCAGCAGTTTAGACAGTAGCAATCAGCCCCAGCATTTT.

The gene calls are TRBV4-1 and TRBJ1-1; D not certain. Germline CDR1 reads MGHRA; CDR2 reads YSYEKL. CDR3 length equals 13 residues. Trimming cost V 0 bases and J 8 bases, with 10 bases left between them. CDR3 sequence: CASSQERAGEAFF. The CDR3 DNA is TGCGCCAGCAGCCAAGAGAGGGCGGGGGAAGCTTTCTTT.

This clone occurred once. This chain uses TRBV28 with TRBJ2-1; 7 bases line up with TRBD2. Germline trimming cut 5 bases from V and 0 bases from J; bases unmatched to any gene: 10. Germline assignment: CDR1 MDHEN and CDR2 SYDVKM. The CDR3 length is 17 residues. DNA for the CDR3: TGTGCCAGCAGTCAAGCGGGGTCTACTAGCTCCTACAATGAGCAGTTCTTC. It specifies CASSQAGSTSSYNEQFF.

This clone has more than one count but fewer than ten. The chain carries TRBV7-9 and TRBJ1-1, with 7 bases identical to TRBD1. Germline loops: CDR1 SEHNR, CDR2 FQNEAQ (reference sequence). The CDR3 is made up of 14 amino acids. Trimming at V came to 4 bases and at J to 5 bases, leaving 7 bases not matched to a gene. For the CDR3, the DNA is TGTGCCAGCAGCTCTCAGGGGGGCGGGACTGAAGCTTTCTTT. Translated, it gives CASSSQGGGTEAFF.

The chain combines TRBV5-6 with TRBJ2-1; 8 bases match TRBD2. Germline CDR1 reads SGHDT; CDR2 reads YYEEEE. The CDR3 has 17 residues. With 3 bases clipped from V and 4 bases from J, the junction kept 12 bases outside the gene matches. CDR3 sequence (DNA): TGTGCCAGCAGCTCCCCTAGCGGGTACAAGGCGTACAATGAGCAGTTCTTC. This encodes CASSSPSGYKAYNEQFF.

V is TRBV11-2 and J is TRBJ2-7; 9 nucleotides line up with TRBD1. CDR3 length: 15 residues. Germline CDR1 reads SGHAT; CDR2 reads FQNNGV. After removal of 5 bases from V and 1 base from J, the junction contained 6 bases not matched to a gene. The CDR3 protein is CASSQGQGGSYEQYF. Here the CDR3 DNA reads TGTGCCAGCAGCCAGGGACAGGGAGGATCCTACGAGCAGTACTTC.

The chain couples TRBV11-3 to TRBJ2-1; the D gene is possibly TRBD1 (5 bases). This CDR3 region has 16 residues. V lost 4 bases to trimming and J lost 7 bases, with 20 bases between them. In germline, CDR1 is SGHNT, CDR2 YENEEA. The CDR3 DNA reads TGTGCCAGCAGCTCATCCAGGGCAGGGTACAGGAATGAGCAGTTCTTC. Residues: CASSSSRAGYRNEQFF.

This clone was seen once. This rearrangement joins TRBV5-1 to TRBJ1-2, with 8 bases lining up with TRBD1. This CDR3 comprises 15 residues. V gave up 4 bases and J gave up 4 bases; unmatched junction bases: 9. CDR1 is SGHRS and CDR2 is YFSETQ in the germline V gene. The CDR3 nucleotides read TGCGCCAGCAGCCCAGAGGACAGGGCGGGCTATGGCTACACCTTC. Translated, it gives CASSPEDRAGYGYTF.

V and J are TRBV3-1 (or the pseudogene TRBV3-2) and TRBJ2-7; TRBD1 is a possible D gene (6 bases). Deletions cut 1 base from V and 2 bases from J, with 6 bases between. This CDR3 region has 13 residues. Germline V gene sequence: CDR1 LGHDT, CDR2 YNNKEL (reference sequence). DNA for the CDR3: TGTGCCAGCAGCCAAGGACAGGCCTACGAGCAGTACTTC. Translating it yields CASSQGQAYEQYF.

The V and J genes are TRBV7-3 and TRBJ1-3; 10 bases agree with TRBD1. Germline lookup yields CDR1 SGHTA and CDR2 FQGTGA. The CDR3 runs to 15 residues. V was pared by 5 bases and J by 4 bases, with 5 bases of the junction left unmatched. The CDR3 coding sequence is TGTGCCAGCAGCCCCGGGACAGGGGCGGGAAACACCATATATTTT. This translates into CASSPGTGAGNTIYF.

The CDR3, as DNA: TGTGCCACCAGCAGAGACAGGGTGAACTATGGCTACACCTTC. Amino acid sequence: CATSRDRVNYGYTF. The V gene is TRBV15, the J gene TRBJ1-2; possibly TRBD1 for D (5 bases). The CDR3 is made up of 14 amino acids. Trimming cost V 0 bases and J 2 bases, with 7 bases left between them. Germline values: CDR1 LNHNV, CDR2 YYDKDF (reference sequence). The variable domain in full, completed from reference TRBV15 and TRBJ1-2, reads DAMVIQNPRYQVTQFGKPVTLSCSQTLNHNVMYWYQQKSSQAPKLLFHYYDKDFNNEADTPDNFQSRRPNTSFCFLDIRSPGLGDTAMYLCATSRDRVNYGYTFGSGTRLTVV.

The chain uses TRBV5-1 and TRBJ2-2; D possibly corresponds to TRBD1 (5 bases). The CDR3 totals 15 residues. Germline CDR1 is SGHRS and CDR2 is YFSETQ. Trimming left V 4 bases short and J 0 bases short, with 10 bases between. Here the CDR3 DNA reads TGCGCCAGCAGCGTGCGACAGACGAACACCGGGGAGCTGTTTTTT. Its protein is CASSVRQTNTGELFF.